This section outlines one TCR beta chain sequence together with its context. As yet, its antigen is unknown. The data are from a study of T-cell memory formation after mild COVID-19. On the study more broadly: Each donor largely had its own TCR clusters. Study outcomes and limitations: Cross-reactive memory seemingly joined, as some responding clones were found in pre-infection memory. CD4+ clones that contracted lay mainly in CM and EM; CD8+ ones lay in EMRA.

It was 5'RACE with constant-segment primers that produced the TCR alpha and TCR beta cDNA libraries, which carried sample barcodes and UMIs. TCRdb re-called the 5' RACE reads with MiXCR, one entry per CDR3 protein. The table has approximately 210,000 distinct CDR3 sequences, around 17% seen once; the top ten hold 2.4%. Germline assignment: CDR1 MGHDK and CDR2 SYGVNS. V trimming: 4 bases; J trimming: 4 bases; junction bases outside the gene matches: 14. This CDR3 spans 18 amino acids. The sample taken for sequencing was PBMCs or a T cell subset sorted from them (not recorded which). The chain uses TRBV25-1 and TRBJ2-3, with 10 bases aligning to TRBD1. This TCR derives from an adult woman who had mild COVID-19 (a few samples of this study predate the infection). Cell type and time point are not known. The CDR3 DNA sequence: TGTGCCAGCAGTGTGGGGCCCTTCCGGACAGGGGGTGCAGATACGCAGTATTTT. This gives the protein CASSVGPFRTGGADTQYF. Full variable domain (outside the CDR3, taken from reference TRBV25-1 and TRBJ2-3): EADIYQTPRYLVIGTGKKITLECSQTMGHDKMYWYQQDPGMELHLIHYSYGVNSTEKGDLSSESTVSRIRTEHFPLTLESARPSHTSQYLCASSVGPFRTGGADTQYFGPGTRLTVL.